These 9 T cell receptor beta chains share one sample of origin, sequenced in a study of OX40 agonist ivuxolimab in advanced cancers. The repertoire was sequenced with immunoSEQ multiplex PCR; TCRdb's copy has only in-frame clones and lacks some. The sample lists tens of thousands of clones, 90% occurring once. Material: CD4+ or CD8+ T cells sorted from blood, obtained in a trial of the OX40 agonist ivuxolimab. These receptors all stem from an adult with an advanced solid tumor such as melanoma, head and neck, liver or kidney cancer.

The DNA of the CDR3 is TGTGCCAGCAGGGAGGGCAGACTGAACACCGGGGAGCTGTTTTTT. It encodes CASREGRLNTGELFF. This chain connects TRBV7-8 to TRBJ2-2; D may be TRBD2 (6 bases). Germline loops: CDR1 SGHVS, CDR2 FQNEAQ. There are 15 residues in the CDR3. With 6 bases removed from V and 1 base from J, the gap between germline ends came to 12 bases. Based on the CDR3 plus reference TRBV7-8 and TRBJ2-2, the full variable domain is GAGVSQSPRYKVAKRGQDVALRCDPISGHVSLFWYQQALGQGPEFLTYFQNEAQLDKSGLPSDRFFAERPEGSVSTLKIQRTQQEDSAVYLCASREGRLNTGELFFGEGSRLTVL.

V usage is TRBV5-1 and J usage is TRBJ1-1, with D unresolved. The V gene's germline CDR1 is SGHRS and CDR2 YFSETQ. This CDR3 comprises 14 residues. V gave up 0 bases and J gave up 1 base, with 7 bases separating them. The CDR3 DNA reads as TGCGCCAGCAGCTTGGTCCCGGAGAACACTGAAGCTTTCTTT. It codes for CASSLVPENTEAFF.

The rearrangement joins TRBV30 to TRBJ2-4; the D is unclear. V was shortened by 2 bases and J by 0 bases, with 5 bases between the two germline ends. Per the germline V gene, CDR1 is GTSNPN and CDR2 is SVGIG (reference sequence). This CDR3 contains 13 residues. The CDR3 DNA follows: TGTGCCTGGAGTAGCGTAGCCAAAAACATTCAGTACTTC. It codes for CAWSSVAKNIQYF. The variable domain in full, with the rest retrieved from reference TRBV30 and TRBJ2-4, is SQTIHQWPATLVQPVGSPLSLECTVEGTSNPNLYWYRQAAGRGLQLLFYSVGIGQISSEVPQNLSASRPQDRQFILSSKKLLLSDSGFYLCAWSSVAKNIQYFGAGTRLSVL.

This chain uses TRBV18 with TRBJ2-7, with unresolved D. Germline V CDR1 and CDR2: KGHSH, LQKENI. CDR3 length: 13 residues. The ends were cut back, 2 bases at V and 12 bases at J, with 17 bases in the middle. CDR3 sequence reads: CASSPGQVSDPYF. The CDR3 DNA reads TGTGCCAGCTCACCAGGGCAGGTATCGGACCCGTACTTC. The entire variable domain, with the rest obtained from reference TRBV18 and TRBJ2-7, is as follows: NAGVMQNPRHLVRRRGQEARLRCSPMKGHSHVYWYRQLPEEGLKFMVYLQKENIIDESGMPKERFSAEFPKEGPSILRIQQVVRGDSAAYFCASSPGQVSDPYFGPGTRLTVT.

This sequence joins TRBV27 and TRBJ1-1; 7 bases align to TRBD1. Germline lookup yields CDR1 MNHEY and CDR2 SMNVEV (reference sequence). The J segment lost 2 bases and the V segment lost 6 bases, leaving 9 bases of the junction unmatched. The CDR3 sequence is 15 residues long. This chain's CDR3 is CASRTYRGPNTEAFF. CDR3 DNA sequence: TGTGCCAGCAGGACCTACAGGGGCCCCAACACTGAAGCTTTCTTT.

V and J are TRBV5-1 and TRBJ2-7, with D perhaps matching TRBD1 (5 bases). Trimming took 0 bases from V and 3 from J, leaving 7 bases between them. Germline-derived CDR1 and CDR2 are SGHRS and YFSETQ. The CDR3 extends over 13 amino acids. In DNA form, the CDR3 reads TGCGCCAGCAGCTTGGGACAGAACTACGAGCAGTACTTC. It specifies CASSLGQNYEQYF.

To note about this clone: The sample holds other DNA sequences that translate to the same CDR3. This chain joins TRBV27 and TRBJ2-3, with 11 bases identical to TRBD2. CDR3 length: 18 amino acids. The V gene's germline CDR1 is MNHEY and CDR2 SMNVEV (reference sequence). The trim removed 4 bases at V and 2 bases at J, leaving 11 bases unmatched. The DNA of the CDR3 is TGTGCCAGCAGTTCTCCTACCGGGACTAGCGGCTACACAGATACGCAGTATTTT. As protein: CASSSPTGTSGYTDTQYF.

The chain is built from TRBV19 and TRBJ2-2; D is unclear. V was cut by 5 bases and J by 6 bases, with 19 bases left in between. Looked up from germline, CDR1 is LNHDA and CDR2 is SQIVND (reference sequence). This CDR3 region has 16 residues. The CDR3 loop is CASSVGALQWSGELFF. The CDR3 DNA is TGTGCCAGTAGTGTAGGCGCCCTCCAGTGGTCCGGGGAGCTGTTTTTT.

The DNA for the CDR3 is TGTGCCAGCTCCCCCTCCGGGAGCGAGGATACGCAGTATTTT. Translated, it gives CASSPSGSEDTQYF. This chain connects TRBV18 to TRBJ2-3; D might be TRBD2 (6 bases). CDR1 is KGHSH, CDR2 LQKENI, per germline. V gave up 6 bases and J gave up 6 bases, with 16 bases separating them. The CDR3 contains 14 residues.